A selection of T cell receptor beta chains follows, all from one sample in a study of OX40 agonist ivuxolimab in advanced cancers. Libraries were prepared by immunoSEQ multiplex PCR; TCRdb keeps only in-frame clonotypes and omits some of them. The table has some 99,000 clones, less than 95% seen once; the top ten hold about 1.5%. The sequences come from CD4+ or CD8+ T cells sorted from blood, collected in a trial of the OX40 agonist ivuxolimab. These receptors were obtained from an adult with an advanced solid tumor such as melanoma, head and neck, liver or kidney cancer. Each CDR3 is given without its conserved first and last residue.

TRBJ1-2 | TRBV5-6 | ASSVPQGFYGYT
TRBJ2-5 | TRBV6-6 | ASRQGLETQY
TRBJ2-7 | TRBV5-4 | ASSPGQGSNEQY
TRBJ2-5 | TRBV7-9 | ASSSHPFQGPEETQY
TRBJ1-4 | TRBV4-1 | ASSPRVTNEKLF
TRBJ2-1 | TRBV7-2 | ASSDGASGRVAYNEQF
TRBJ2-3 | TRBV6-4 | ASSVERFTDTQY
TRBJ2-1 | TRBV11-3 | ASSARRGSSYNEQF
TRBJ2-7 | TRBV15 | ATSRGKRASGLYEQY
TRBJ1-1 | TRBV6-1 | ASRLGGGRRTEAF
TRBJ1-1 | TRBV19 | ASRTGGANTEAF
TRBJ2-7 | TRBV2 | ASSEGNARHEQY
TRBJ1-1 | TRBV7-2 | ATRASLRNTEAF
TRBJ2-7 | TRBV30 | AWSVQGPYEQY
TRBJ1-1 | TRBV9 | ASSVGPGLRTEAF
TRBJ1-2 | TRBV5-1 | ASSLARGANYGYT
TRBJ2-1 | TRBV7-9 | ASTSQGVTGNEQF
TRBJ1-4 | TRBV6-6 | ASSQGRDEKLF
TRBJ2-2 | TRBV6-6 | ASSLTGPGELF
TRBJ2-1 | TRBV13 | ASSLVWRSGSNEQF
TRBJ2-1 | TRBV10-2 | ASSVLNSGEQF
TRBJ1-5 | TRBV4-1 | ASSPGKAGNQPQH
TRBJ1-1 | TRBV27 | ASSLIGRSEAF
TRBJ1-5 | TRBV11-2 | ASSGGPNQPQH
TRBJ2-6 | TRBV7-2 | ASSLLKGTNVLT
TRBJ2-7 | TRBV27 | ASSSNLDYEQY
TRBJ1-3 | TRBV6-4 | ASSAPRGEAGNTIY
TRBJ2-3 | TRBV5-6 | ASSLWSTDTQY
TRBJ1-1 | TRBV19 | ASSTTGSTEAF
TRBJ2-2 | TRBV5-1 | ASSLFGGTGELF
TRBJ2-7 | TRBV11-2 | ASSYPNSYEQY
TRBJ1-1 | TRBV11-3 | ASSLDSNTEAF
TRBJ2-5 | TRBV28 | ASSERDGGMETQY
TRBJ1-1 | TRBV30 | AWSVPGTHAAF
TRBJ2-1 | TRBV2 | ASSEWGLAGNSYNEQF
TRBJ2-1 | TRBV5-1 | ASKPVLAGTGHEQF
TRBJ1-2 | TRBV19 | ASSTPRAGNYGYT
TRBJ2-1 | TRBV10-3 | ATKPTTSGLSYNEQF
TRBJ2-2 | TRBV30 | AWRQRIANTGELF
TRBJ1-6 | TRBV5-1 | ASSLAPGRYNSPLH
TRBJ2-1 | TRBV6-5 | ASRNGPHNEQF
TRBJ2-7 | TRBV7-8 | ASSPTWDRGLEQY
TRBJ1-2 | TRBV21-1 | ASSKEERKTANYGYT
TRBJ2-7 | TRBV29-1 | SVGGTGGAEQY
TRBJ1-1 | TRBV7-3 | ASSLAGRTEAF
TRBJ2-7 | TRBV7-6 | ASSQSGTGTEQY
TRBJ2-2 | TRBV12-2 | ASRFRTTAILAGEVTGELF
TRBJ1-5 | TRBV6-6 | ASCGTEINQPQH
TRBJ1-1 | TRBV5-5 | ASSLAPGLTEAF
TRBJ1-2 | TRBV5-6 | ASQGSNYGYT
TRBJ2-2 | TRBV20-1 | SARDWGELF
TRBJ2-1 | TRBV29-1 | SVVDWSRVVYNEQF
TRBJ2-7 | TRBV19 | ASSIGLGQAYEQY